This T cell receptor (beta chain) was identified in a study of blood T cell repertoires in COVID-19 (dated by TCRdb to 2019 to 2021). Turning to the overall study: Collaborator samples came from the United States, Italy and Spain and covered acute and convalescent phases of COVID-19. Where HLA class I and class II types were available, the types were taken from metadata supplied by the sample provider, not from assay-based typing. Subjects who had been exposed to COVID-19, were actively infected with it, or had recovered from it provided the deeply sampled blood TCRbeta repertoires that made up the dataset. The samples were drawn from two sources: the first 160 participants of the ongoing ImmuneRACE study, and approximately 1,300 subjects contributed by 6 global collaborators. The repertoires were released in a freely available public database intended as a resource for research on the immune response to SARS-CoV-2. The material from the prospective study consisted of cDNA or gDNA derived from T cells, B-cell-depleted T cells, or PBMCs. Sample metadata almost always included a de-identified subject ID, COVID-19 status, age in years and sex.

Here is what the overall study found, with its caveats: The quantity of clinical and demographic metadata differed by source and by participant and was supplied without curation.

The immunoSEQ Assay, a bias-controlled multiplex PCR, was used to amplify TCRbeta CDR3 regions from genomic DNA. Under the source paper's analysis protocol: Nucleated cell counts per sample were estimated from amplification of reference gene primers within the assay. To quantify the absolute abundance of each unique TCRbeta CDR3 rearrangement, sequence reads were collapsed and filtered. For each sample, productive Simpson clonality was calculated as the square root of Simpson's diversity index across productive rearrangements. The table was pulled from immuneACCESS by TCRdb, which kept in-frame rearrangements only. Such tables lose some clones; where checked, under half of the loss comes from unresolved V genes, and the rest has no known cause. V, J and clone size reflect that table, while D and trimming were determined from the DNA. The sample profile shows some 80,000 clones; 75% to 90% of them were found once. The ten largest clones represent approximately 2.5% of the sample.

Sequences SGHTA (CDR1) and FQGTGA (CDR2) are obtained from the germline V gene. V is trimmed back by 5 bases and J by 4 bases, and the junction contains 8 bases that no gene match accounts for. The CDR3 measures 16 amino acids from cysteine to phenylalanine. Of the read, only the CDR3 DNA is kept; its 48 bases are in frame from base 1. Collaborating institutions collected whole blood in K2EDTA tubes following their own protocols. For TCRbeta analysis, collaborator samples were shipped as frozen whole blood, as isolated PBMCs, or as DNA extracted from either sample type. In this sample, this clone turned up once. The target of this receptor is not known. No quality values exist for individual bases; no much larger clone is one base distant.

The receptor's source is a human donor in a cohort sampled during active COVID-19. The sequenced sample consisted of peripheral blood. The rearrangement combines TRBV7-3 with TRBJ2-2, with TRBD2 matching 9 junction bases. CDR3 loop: CASSQGSGSITGELFF. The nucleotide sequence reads TGTGCCAGCAGCCAAGGTAGCGGGAGTATCACCGGGGAGCTGTTTTTT.